Following are 27 T cell receptor beta chains from one sample sequenced in a study of shared clonotypes between healthy human individuals. Measured with immunoSEQ multiplex PCR; TCRdb has only the in-frame clones, and not every one. The sample contains roughly 95,000 clones, around half of which appear only once. Sequencing used PBMCs. The receptors derive from a middle-aged woman in good health. Some clones in this sample may be carry-over from other donors' samples.

The CDR3 sequence: CAWNPGLGNEKLFF. The CDR3 coding sequence is TGTGCCTGGAATCCAGGGTTGGGTAATGAAAAACTGTTTTTT. The chain has TRBV30 and TRBJ1-4, with D perhaps matching TRBD1 (5 bases). This CDR3 has 14 amino acids. CDR1 is GTSNPN and CDR2 is SVGIG in the germline V gene (reference sequence). V lost 4 bases, J lost 4 bases, and 13 bases lay in between. Combining the CDR3 with reference TRBV30 and TRBJ1-4 gives the whole variable domain SQTIHQWPATLVQPVGSPLSLECTVEGTSNPNLYWYRQAAGRGLQLLFYSVGIGQISSEVPQNLSASRPQDRQFILSSKKLLLSDSGFYLCAWNPGLGNEKLFFGSGTQLSVL.

Details on this clone: A read error is likely here: a far larger clone is one base away. The chain carries TRBV4-2 and TRBJ2-5; TRBD1 agrees at 9 bases. The J call may be mistaken, given a closer DNA end match to TRBJ2-7. CDR1 and CDR2 (germline): LGHNA, YNFKEQ. This CDR3 has 15 amino acids. DNA for the CDR3: TGTGCCAGCAGCCAAGGGACAGGGGCCTCCTACGAGCAGTACTTC. Amino acid sequence: CASSQGTGASYEQYF.

This clone was picked up many times. Other DNA sequences in this specimen translate into the identical CDR3. The chain combines TRBV6-4 with TRBJ2-3, with D perhaps given as TRBD1 or TRBD2 (5 bases each). The length of the CDR3 is 14 residues. V lost 5 bases to trimming and J lost 0 bases, with 9 bases between them. The V gene's germline CDR1 is MRHNA and CDR2 SNTAGT. The CDR3 protein is CASSKGESTDTQYF. In nucleotides, the CDR3 is TGTGCCAGCAGTAAAGGGGAGAGCACAGATACGCAGTATTTT.

This chain connects TRBV9 to TRBJ2-5; D is possibly TRBD1 or TRBD2 (5 bases each). V was pared by 0 bases and J by 5 bases, with 14 bases between. The germline V gene has CDR1 SGDLS and CDR2 YYNGEE. This CDR3 has 15 residues. The CDR3 coding sequence is TGTGCCAGCAGCGTAGAGGGTAGGGACGGGGAGACCCAGTACTTC. Its translation: CASSVEGRDGETQYF.

The chain carries TRBV7-3 and TRBJ2-7, with D maybe TRBD1 (6 bases). This CDR3 comprises 13 residues. The V end was cut by 1 base, the J end by 5 bases, with 9 bases between. Germline V gene data show CDR1 as SGHTA and CDR2 as FQGTGA. The CDR3 DNA reads as TGTGCCAGCAGCTTAATGCCAGGGGACGAGCAGTACTTC. This translates into CASSLMPGDEQYF.

Many counts were recorded for this clone. The chain recombines TRBV5-1 with TRBJ2-2; 8 bases match TRBD2. J was trimmed by 6 bases and V by 0 bases; bases with no gene match: 4. Germline lookup yields CDR1 SGHRS and CDR2 YFSETQ. The CDR3 contains 15 residues. CDR3 sequence (DNA): TGCGCCAGCAGCTTGGCCTTGCGGGAGGCCGGGGAGCTGTTTTTT. Its translation: CASSLALREAGELFF.

The chain recombines TRBV29-1 with TRBJ2-1, with D possibly TRBD2 on 6 matching bases. The CDR3 totals 14 residues. CDR1 and CDR2 from the germline V gene are SQVTM and ANQGSEA. Trimming removed 4 bases from V and 8 bases from J, with 18 bases in between. The DNA for the CDR3 is TGCAGCGTTGTCCCTAGCGAGAGTCCCTATGAGCAGTTCTTC. Protein sequence: CSVVPSESPYEQFF.

This clone was detected once. The gene calls are TRBV5-1 and TRBJ2-1; 10 nucleotides agree with TRBD2. CDR3 size: 15 residues. Germline CDR1 is SGHRS and CDR2 is YFSETQ. Trimming cost V 0 bases and J 3 bases; bases outside gene matches: 0. The CDR3 loop reads CASSLGTSGYNEQFF. DNA for the CDR3: TGCGCCAGCAGCTTGGGGACTAGCGGCTACAATGAGCAGTTCTTC.

The chain links TRBV18 to TRBJ1-5; D possibly corresponds to TRBD1 (5 bases). This CDR3 region has 12 residues. Per the germline V gene, CDR1 is KGHSH and CDR2 is LQKENI. V dropped 5 bases and J dropped 4 bases, with 6 bases sitting between them. This chain's CDR3 is CASSEGNQPQHF. The CDR3 coding sequence is TGTGCCAGCTCAGAGGGGAATCAGCCCCAGCATTTT.

This chain joins TRBV5-1 and TRBJ2-5; D ambiguous. Trimming removed 0 bases at V and 11 bases at J, with 11 bases between. Germline loops: CDR1 SGHRS, CDR2 YFSETQ. The CDR3 runs to 12 residues. CDR3 sequence reads: CASSLEPPRQYF. The CDR3 coding sequence is TGCGCCAGCAGCTTGGAACCCCCCCGGCAGTACTTC.

J is TRBJ2-7 and V is TRBV19; 7 bases fit TRBD2. Unmatched junction bases numbered 7, after V lost 3 bases and J lost 5 bases. The CDR3 runs 14 residues. The V gene's germline CDR1 is LNHDA and CDR2 SQIVND (reference sequence). CDR3 nucleotide sequence: TGTGCCAGTAGTATTAGGCTAGCGGCCAACGAGCAGTACTTC. Its protein is CASSIRLAANEQYF.

In this sample, this clone turned up many times. V is TRBV7-9 and J is TRBJ1-1; D not certain. V was shortened by 8 bases and J by 1 base, with 14 bases between the two germline ends. Germline assignment: CDR1 SEHNR and CDR2 FQNEAQ (reference sequence). This CDR3 contains 14 residues. Written as DNA, the CDR3 is TGTGCCAGCCAGCTTAGTTCGGGGAACACTGAAGCTTTCTTT. Its protein product is CASQLSSGNTEAFF.

The V and J genes are TRBV28 and TRBJ2-1; 13 nucleotides agree with TRBD2. Germline lookup yields CDR1 MDHEN and CDR2 SYDVKM. The CDR3 spans 16 residues. Trimming took 0 bases from V and 4 from J; bases not matched to a gene: 0. The CDR3 coding sequence is TGTGCCAGCAGTTTATGGGGACTAGCGGGATACAATGAGCAGTTCTTC. Translating gives CASSLWGLAGYNEQFF. Full variable domain (missing parts from reference TRBV28 and TRBJ2-1): DVKVTQSSRYLVKRTGEKVFLECVQDMDHENMFWYRQDPGLGLRLIYFSYDVKMKEKGDIPEGYSVSREKKERFSLILESASTNQTSMYLCASSLWGLAGYNEQFFGPGTRLTVL.

Remarks on this clone: This may come from a read error, since a much larger clone is one base off. The identical CDR3 is also encoded by other nucleotide sequences in the sample. The chain employs TRBV6-6 and TRBJ2-5; D is unclear. The CDR3 is made up of 12 amino acids. The V gene's germline CDR1 is MNHNY and CDR2 SVGAGI (reference sequence). The CDR3 DNA follows: TGCGCCAGCAGTCAAGTGGGAGAGACCCAGTACTTC. This translates into CASSQVGETQYF.

This clone has at least ten counts. V is TRBV28 and J is TRBJ2-7; D is unclear. Trimming cost V 3 bases and J 4 bases, with 7 bases left between them. The CDR3 loop spans 12 amino acids. The V gene's germline CDR1 is MDHEN and CDR2 SYDVKM. The CDR3 bases are TGTGCCAGCAGTTTGTCGCGTTACGAGCAGTACTTC. Its protein product is CASSLSRYEQYF.

Comment on this clone: A far larger clone is just one base off, so this is likely a read error. This CDR3 reads CASSFGTGGYEQYF. The CDR3 bases are TGTGCCAGCAGCTTCGGGACAGGGGGCTACGAGCAGTACTTC. The chain joins TRBV7-8 to TRBJ2-7; the match to TRBD1 covers 11 bases. Germline trimming cut 3 bases from V and 3 bases from J; bases unmatched to any gene: 1. Per germline, CDR1 SGHVS and CDR2 FQNEAQ. The CDR3 is 14 residues long.

Of note for this clone: This may stem from a read error, because a much larger clone lies one nucleotide away. The gene calls are TRBV4-1 and TRBJ2-1; maybe TRBD2 (5 bases). Germline values: CDR1 MGHRA, CDR2 YSYEKL. The ends were cut back, 4 bases at V and 2 bases at J, with 15 bases in the middle. The CDR3 sequence is 16 residues long. The CDR3 reads CASSLRGSNPYNEQFF. CDR3 in DNA: TGCGCCAGCAGCCTAAGAGGGTCGAACCCCTACAATGAGCAGTTCTTC.

Worth noting for this clone: A much more abundant neighbour one base away suggests this may be a read error. Additional DNA sequences in this sample encode the identical CDR3. This chain connects TRBV5-8 to TRBJ1-6; D possibly corresponds to TRBD1 (6 bases). The CDR3 has 14 amino acids. Germline V gene data show CDR1 as SGHTS and CDR2 as YDEGEE. CDR3 sequence reads: CASSLQGGDSPLHF. In nucleotides, the CDR3 is TGCGCCAGCAGCCTACAGGGAGGGGATTCACCCCTCCACTTT. The variable domain in full, with the rest retrieved from reference TRBV5-8 and TRBJ1-6, is EAGVTQSPTHLIKTRGQQATLRCSPISGHTSVYWYQQALGLGLQFLLWYDEGEERNRGNFPPRFSGRQFPNYSSELNVNALELEDSALYLCASSLQGGDSPLHFGNGTRLTVT.

This clone was seen repeatedly, ten times or more. The CDR3 spells CASSDVVAGGTEAFF. CDR3 nucleotides: TGTGCCAGCAGTGATGTCGTCGCGGGGGGCACTGAAGCTTTCTTT. The chain uses TRBV6-1 and TRBJ1-1, with D perhaps TRBD1 (5 bases). With 3 bases removed from V and 4 bases from J, the gap between germline ends came to 15 bases. Germline V gene data show CDR1 as MNHNS and CDR2 as SASEGT. The CDR3 runs to 15 residues.

This clone has ten or more counts. The chain employs TRBV29-1 and TRBJ2-5, with D perhaps TRBD1 (5 bases). Per germline, CDR1 SQVTM and CDR2 ANQGSEA. The CDR3 totals 12 residues. Trimming removed 7 bases at V and 0 bases at J, with 9 bases between. CDR3 region: CSAGHNQETQYF. CDR3 nucleotide sequence: TGCAGCGCTGGACACAACCAAGAGACCCAGTACTTC. The complete variable domain, with remaining parts taken from reference TRBV29-1 and TRBJ2-5, reads SAVISQKPSRDICQRGTSLTIQCQVDSQVTMMFWYRQQPGQSLTLIATANQGSEATYESGFVIDKFPISRPNLTFSTLTVSNMSPEDSSIYLCSAGHNQETQYFGPGTRLLVL.

V usage is TRBV18 and J usage is TRBJ2-1; D remains ambiguous. Germline V lookup: CDR1 KGHSH, CDR2 LQKENI. Trimming cost V 3 bases and J 5 bases, with 8 bases left between them. The CDR3 loop spans 13 amino acids. Here the CDR3 reads CASSPLQDNEQFF. CDR3 nucleotide sequence: TGTGCCAGCTCACCCTTGCAGGACAATGAGCAGTTCTTC.

The CDR3 here is CASSPGQTEAFF. For the CDR3, the DNA is TGTGCCAGCTCACCTGGACAGACTGAAGCTTTCTTT. The chain carries TRBV18 and TRBJ1-1; D may be TRBD1 (6 bases). The CDR3 runs to 12 residues. Trimming removed 3 bases at V and 5 bases at J, with 7 bases between. Germline V CDR1 and CDR2: KGHSH, LQKENI.

This clone came up many times. The chain recombines TRBV7-8 with TRBJ2-2; 11 nucleotides agree with TRBD1. Germline V gene sequence: CDR1 SGHVS, CDR2 FQNEAQ. With V trimmed by 5 bases and J by 6 bases, 11 bases remained unmatched. The CDR3 runs 17 residues. The CDR3, as DNA: TGTGCCAGCAGCCCGCAATGGACAGGGGGCTTTTCCGGGGAGCTGTTTTTT. Its protein product is CASSPQWTGGFSGELFF.

With respect to this clone: This likely stems from a read error, as it lies one base from a far larger clone. In the same sample, other DNA sequences code for this CDR3. This chain uses TRBV10-3 with TRBJ1-2; unclear D gene. Germline loops: CDR1 ENHRY, CDR2 SYGVKD. The length of the CDR3 is 12 residues. Here the CDR3 reads CASSARMGGYTF. DNA of the CDR3: TGTGCCAGCAGTGCCAGGATGGGCGGCTACACCTTC.

There are many counts of this clone. The CDR3 nucleotides are TGCGCCAGCAGTCAATACTCCGTGAAGCAGAATCAGCCCCAGCATTTT. It codes for CASSQYSVKQNQPQHF. V usage is TRBV23-1 and J usage is TRBJ1-5; D not resolved. TRBV23-1 is labeled an ORF, and its function is uncertain. The germline V and J ends were trimmed by 1 base and 4 bases, with 14 bases remaining between them. This CDR3 region has 16 residues.

This clone qualifies as medium-sized. This rearrangement joins TRBV4-1 to TRBJ2-6, with D hard to call. The V end was cut by 0 bases, the J end by 1 base, with 1 base between. CDR1 and CDR2 (germline): MGHRA, YSYEKL. This CDR3 region has 14 residues. In nucleotides, the CDR3 is TGCGCCAGCAGCCAAGATTCTGGGGCCAACGTCCTGACTTTC. This translates into CASSQDSGANVLTF.

The J gene is TRBJ2-1, the V gene TRBV5-1, with D unresolved. The germline V gene encodes CDR1 SGHRS and CDR2 YFSETQ. The CDR3 runs 11 residues. The V gene lost 0 bases and the J gene lost 15 bases, with 10 bases spanning the gap. CDR3 in DNA: TGCGCCAGCAGCTTGGAAGGACCGCGGTTCTTC. It specifies CASSLEGPRFF. The full variable domain, in which reference TRBV5-1 and TRBJ2-1 provide the parts outside the CDR3, is KAGVTQTPRYLIKTRGQQVTLSCSPISGHRSVSWYQQTPGQGLQFLFEYFSETQRNKGNFPGRFSGRQFSNSRSEMNVSTLELGDSALYLCASSLEGPRFFGPGTRLTVL.